The entry below gives a single T cell receptor (beta chain) sequence along with its context. The antigen remains undetermined. The data originate from a study of T cell responses to AZD1222 COVID-19 vaccine. TCRdb's copy holds only in-frame clones and misses some; the assay was immunoSEQ multiplex PCR. The sample lists roughly 140,000 clones, 80% to 90% seen once, with under 2% in the top ten. Study observations and caveats: In a largely white British group with more females than males, clonal diversity was possibly underestimated. Dominant CD4 TCR responses targeted spike regions 160-218 and 743-854. Unmutated variant regions reportedly attract nearly half of all spike-specific TCRs.

The sequencing used peripheral blood, collected on day 0 of AZD1222 vaccination. This TCR came from an adult in good health.

The CDR3: CASRLAGRADTQYF. The CDR3 DNA is TGTGCCAGCAGGCTAGCGGGACGGGCAGATACGCAGTATTTT. The chain uses TRBV6-5 and TRBJ2-3; 9 bases map to TRBD2. The CDR3 is 14 residues long. Per germline, CDR1 MNHEY and CDR2 SVGAGI. The V and J ends lost 6 bases and 4 bases, in that order; junction bases with no gene match: 5.